The 9 T cell receptor beta chains below come from one sample, sequenced in a study of cytomegalovirus exposure and HLA in healthy donors. TCRdb's table, derived via immunoSEQ multiplex PCR, lists solely in-frame clones and lacks some. The sample includes about 220,000 clones, just under 90% of them seen just once. The specimen was PBMCs. These receptors were taken from a man aged 18 to 35 in good health and CMV-seronegative.

This chain links TRBV28 with TRBJ1-2, with D possibly matching TRBD1 (5 bases). This CDR3 comprises 11 residues. V was clipped by 6 bases and J by 4 bases, with 6 bases between them. The germline CDR1 and CDR2 sequences are MDHEN and SYDVKM. CDR3 sequence reads: CASSTGYGYTF. The CDR3 bases are TGTGCCAGCAGCACAGGCTATGGCTACACCTTC.

The chain is built from TRBV28 and TRBJ1-2, with D tentatively TRBD1 (6 bases). Germline assignment: CDR1 MDHEN and CDR2 SYDVKM. This CDR3 is built from 12 residues. The V gene lost 8 bases and the J gene lost 10 bases, with 17 bases spanning the gap. This CDR3 is CASDQGRIAYTF. In DNA form, the CDR3 reads TGTGCCAGCGATCAGGGGCGGATAGCCTACACCTTC.

The chain combines TRBV6-4 with TRBJ2-3, with TRBD1 matching 7 bases. Germline assignment: CDR1 MRHNA and CDR2 SNTAGT. CDR3 length: 17 amino acids. V was pared by 0 bases and J by 3 bases, with 9 bases of the junction left unmatched. CDR3 sequence reads: CASSDSIGAGGTDTQYF. CDR3 in DNA: TGTGCCAGCAGTGACTCGATAGGGGCAGGGGGTACAGATACGCAGTATTTT.

The chain carries TRBV4-3 and TRBJ1-3, with 7 bases identical to TRBD1. The germline V gene has CDR1 LGHNA and CDR2 YSLEER. This CDR3 is 16 amino acids long. V dropped 0 bases and J dropped 3; count of bases not matched to a gene: 5. For the CDR3, the DNA is TGCGCCAGCAGCCAAGATCCGAGGGGGCTTGGAAACACCATATATTTT. It translates to CASSQDPRGLGNTIYF.

This chain uses TRBV4-3 with TRBJ1-4; 10 bases fit TRBD1. Germline loops: CDR1 LGHNA, CDR2 YSLEER. Unmatched junction bases numbered 5, after V lost 3 bases and J lost 7 bases. The CDR3 sequence is 15 residues long. The CDR3 sequence: CASSQSRTGGEKLFF. The CDR3 coding sequence is TGCGCCAGCAGCCAGTCTAGGACAGGGGGTGAAAAACTGTTTTTT.

The chain carries TRBV5-1 and TRBJ2-1; 9 nucleotides align to TRBD2. CDR1 SGHRS and CDR2 YFSETQ come from the germline V gene. The CDR3 has 17 amino acids. J gave up 9 bases and V 5 bases, and 18 bases lay outside the gene matches. The DNA of the CDR3 is TGCGCCAGCAGTTACGACCCTGGGGCTAGCGGGGTCCGTGAGCAGTTCTTC. This encodes CASSYDPGASGVREQFF.

The chain employs TRBV28 and TRBJ1-1, with D possibly matching TRBD1 (6 bases). Trimming removed 6 bases at V and 2 bases at J, with 16 bases between. The CDR3 is 15 amino acids. Germline CDR1 MDHEN, CDR2 SYDVKM. CDR3 in DNA: TGTGCCAGCAGAGATACCGGGACACTTAACACTGAAGCTTTCTTT. It specifies CASRDTGTLNTEAFF.

This chain links TRBV14 with TRBJ1-2, with D tentatively TRBD1 (6 bases). V lost 4 bases to trimming and J lost 8 bases, with 17 bases between them. There are 14 residues in the CDR3. Germline CDR1 and CDR2: SGHDN and FVKESK. The CDR3 loop is CASSPLGGGGGYTF. CDR3 DNA: TGTGCCAGCAGCCCCCTCGGGGGCGGGGGGGGCTACACCTTC.

The V gene is TRBV5-4, the J gene TRBJ2-7, with 7 bases matching TRBD1. The CDR3 totals 14 residues. V trimming: 3 bases; J trimming: 1 base; junction bases outside the gene matches: 4. Germline values: CDR1 SGHNT, CDR2 YYREEE (reference sequence). The CDR3 loop reads CASSSTGKSYEQYF. CDR3 nucleotides: TGTGCCAGCAGCTCGACAGGGAAGTCCTACGAGCAGTACTTC.